The 25 T cell receptor beta chains below were found in one sample sequenced in a study of T cell responses to AZD1222 COVID-19 vaccine. The method was immunoSEQ multiplex PCR; TCRdb's version includes in-frame clones alone and lacks a portion of them. The profile shows some 200,000 clones, over 85% of them singletons. Sequences were derived from peripheral blood, sampled 28 days after the second dose of the MenACWY control vaccine. These receptors were collected from an adult who received the MenACWY meningococcal vaccine as a control.

The rearrangement links TRBV18 to TRBJ1-5, with 8 bases matching TRBD1. Germline CDR1 KGHSH, CDR2 LQKENI. Trimming at V came to 2 bases and at J to 1 base, leaving 4 bases not matched to a gene. The length of the CDR3 is 16 residues. The CDR3 DNA follows: TGTGCCAGCTCACCATGGACAGGGATGAGCAATCAGCCCCAGCATTTT. It yields the protein CASSPWTGMSNQPQHF. The whole variable domain, remainder taken from reference TRBV18 and TRBJ1-5, is NAGVMQNPRHLVRRRGQEARLRCSPMKGHSHVYWYRQLPEEGLKFMVYLQKENIIDESGMPKERFSAEFPKEGPSILRIQQVVRGDSAAYFCASSPWTGMSNQPQHFGDGTRLSIL.

V is TRBV24-1 and J is TRBJ2-2; 11 bases match TRBD2. Trimming at V came to 6 bases and at J to 3 bases, leaving 5 bases not matched to a gene. CDR3 length: 16 amino acids. The V gene's germline CDR1 is KGHDR and CDR2 SFDVKD. The CDR3 DNA reads TGTGCCACCAGTAATGGACTAGCGGGTTACACCGGGGAGCTGTTTTTT. Its protein product is CATSNGLAGYTGELFF.

The chain employs TRBV7-5 and TRBJ2-4; the table names TRBD1, a call not compared with the DNA. TRBV7-5 is a documented pseudogene. The CDR3 is made up of 16 amino acids. The CDR3 loop reads CVRSSHNRGLGNIQYF. CDR3 bases: TGTGTCAGAAGCTCCCATAACAGGGGGCTTGGAAACATTCAGTACTTC.

The gene calls are TRBV11-2 and TRBJ1-1; 8 bases map to TRBD1. Trimming took 6 bases from V and 4 from J; bases not matched to a gene: 10. This CDR3 has 15 amino acids. CDR1 and CDR2 from the germline V gene are SGHAT and FQNNGV. CDR3 bases: TGTGCCAGCAGACAATACAGGGGGGGAGGCACTGAAGCTTTCTTT. The encoded protein is CASRQYRGGGTEAFF. The whole variable domain, remainder taken from reference TRBV11-2 and TRBJ1-1, is EAGVAQSPRYKIIEKRQSVAFWCNPISGHATLYWYQQILGQGPKLLIQFQNNGVVDDSQLPKDRFSAERLKGVDSTLKIQPAKLEDSAVYLCASRQYRGGGTEAFFGQGTRLTVV.

V is TRBV24-1 and J is TRBJ2-1; perhaps D is TRBD1 or TRBD2 (5 bases each). Germline V gene lookup returns CDR1 KGHDR and CDR2 SFDVKD. Between the trimmed V and J ends, which lost 4 bases and 8 bases, there was a span of 14 bases. The CDR3 has 14 residues. The CDR3 spells CATSESIRGDEQFF. The CDR3 coding sequence is TGTGCCACCAGTGAGAGCATTAGAGGGGATGAGCAGTTCTTC.

This chain links TRBV10-3 with TRBJ2-5, with D perhaps TRBD2 (5 bases). Between the trimmed V and J ends, which lost 0 bases and 6 bases, there was a span of 17 bases. Germline CDR1 is ENHRY and CDR2 is SYGVKD. There are 16 residues in the CDR3. The CDR3 DNA sequence: TGTGCCATCAGTGAGTCACCCCTCGCAGGCGGGCAGACCCAGTACTTC. Translated: CAISESPLAGGQTQYF.

The chain is built from TRBV18 and TRBJ2-3, with no clear D. Germline V gene sequence: CDR1 KGHSH, CDR2 LQKENI. CDR3 length equals 17 residues. V was pared by 1 base and J by 0 bases, with 14 bases between. The CDR3 DNA reads as TGTGCCAGCTCACCACTGGGCCCGGGTCCAAGCACAGATACGCAGTATTTT. It specifies CASSPLGPGPSTDTQYF.

CDR3 protein: CAWTLSSGDGELFF. CDR3 bases: TGTGCCTGGACACTGTCATCCGGCGACGGGGAGCTGTTTTTT. This rearrangement joins TRBV30 to TRBJ2-2; D not certain. Germline V lookup: CDR1 GTSNPN, CDR2 SVGIG (reference sequence). CDR3 length equals 14 residues. V was cut by 4 bases and J by 7 bases, with 16 bases left in between.

This chain links TRBV4-1 with TRBJ2-1; D gene uncertain. V was trimmed by 0 bases and J by 4 bases, leaving 7 bases between them. Germline lookup yields CDR1 MGHRA and CDR2 YSYEKL. CDR3 length: 14 residues. DNA of the CDR3: TGCGCCAGCAGCCAAGACCCGACGTACAATGAGCAGTTCTTC. Protein product: CASSQDPTYNEQFF.

This clone was seen a handful of times. The CDR3 region has the DNA TGTGCCAGCATGGGGGTGATTAATGAAAAACTGTTTTTT. It specifies CASMGVINEKLFF. The chain combines TRBV28 with TRBJ1-4; D possibly corresponds to TRBD1 (5 bases). The CDR3 loop spans 13 amino acids. In germline, CDR1 is MDHEN, CDR2 SYDVKM. The germline V and J ends were trimmed by 7 bases and 4 bases, with 10 bases remaining between them.

The rearrangement uses TRBV2 and TRBJ1-2; 9 nucleotides agree with TRBD1. CDR1 is SNHLY and CDR2 is FYNNEI in the germline V gene. The CDR3 is 17 residues long. V lost 6 bases, J lost 3 bases, and 14 bases stayed unmatched. The CDR3 loop is CASREDRGVVRDYGYTF. The DNA of the CDR3 is TGTGCCAGCAGAGAGGACAGGGGAGTGGTCCGAGACTATGGCTACACCTTC.

The CDR3 DNA is TGTGCCAGCAGCTCCTGGACTAGCGGGAGGGCAATCGGGGAGCTGTTTTTT. Translating it yields CASSSWTSGRAIGELFF. The chain combines TRBV11-3 with TRBJ2-2, with TRBD2 matching over 15 bases. The germline CDR1 and CDR2 sequences are SGHNT and YENEEA. This CDR3 has 17 amino acids. After removal of 4 bases from V and 7 bases from J, the junction contained 7 bases not matched to a gene. The full variable domain, its missing parts supplied by reference TRBV11-3 and TRBJ2-2, is EAGVVQSPRYKIIEKKQPVAFWCNPISGHNTLYWYLQNLGQGPELLIRYENEEAVDDSQLPKDRFSAERLKGVDSTLKIQPAELGDSAVYLCASSSWTSGRAIGELFFGEGSRLTVL.

J is TRBJ1-1 and V is TRBV5-6; D call uncertain. The V end was cut by 0 bases, the J end by 6 bases, with 12 bases between. This CDR3 spans 14 amino acids. Germline values: CDR1 SGHDT, CDR2 YYEEEE. CDR3 sequence reads: CASSLVTGGAEAFF. DNA for the CDR3: TGTGCCAGCAGCTTGGTGACCGGTGGCGCTGAAGCTTTCTTT.

CDR3 amino acids: CSAGTGRYEQYF. The CDR3 DNA is TGCAGCGCTGGGACAGGGAGATACGAGCAGTACTTC. The rearrangement links TRBV29-1 to TRBJ2-7; 9 bases map to TRBD1. The trim removed 7 bases at V and 4 bases at J, leaving 5 bases unmatched. The CDR3 sequence is 12 residues long. Germline V gene sequence: CDR1 SQVTM, CDR2 ANQGSEA.

This clone was seen just once. V and J are TRBV11-3 and TRBJ2-1; D unclear. Germline values: CDR1 SGHNT, CDR2 YENEEA. The CDR3 spans 12 residues. V lost 1 base and J lost 12, with 10 bases in between. The CDR3 bases are TGTGCCAGCAGCTTAGCCAGACAAACGCAGTTCTTC. This codes for CASSLARQTQFF.

This chain uses TRBV19 with TRBJ1-1; 12 bases are a match to TRBD1. The V gene end was trimmed by 5 bases and the J gene end by 8 bases; junction bases not matched to a gene: 6. This CDR3 is 14 amino acids long. From germline, CDR1 is LNHDA and CDR2 SQIVND (reference sequence). The CDR3 sequence is CASSGTGGLAEAFF. CDR3 DNA: TGTGCCAGTAGTGGGACAGGGGGCCTTGCCGAAGCTTTCTTT. The entire variable domain, with the rest obtained from reference TRBV19 and TRBJ1-1, is as follows: DGGITQSPKYLFRKEGQNVTLSCEQNLNHDAMYWYRQDPGQGLRLIYYSQIVNDFQKGDIAEGYSVSREKKESFPLTVTSAQKNPTAFYLCASSGTGGLAEAFFGQGTRLTVV.

The V and J genes are TRBV7-2 and TRBJ2-1; no clear D gene. Trimming cost V 2 bases and J 2 bases, with 10 bases left between them. Germline values: CDR1 SGHTA, CDR2 FQGNSA. The length of the CDR3 is 15 residues. The CDR3 loop reads CASSLSAPAYNEQFF. The CDR3 bases are TGTGCCAGCAGCTTAAGCGCACCCGCCTACAATGAGCAGTTCTTC.

V and J are TRBV5-1 and TRBJ2-6; no reliable D call. V dropped 4 bases and J dropped 2 bases, with 7 bases sitting between them. This CDR3 has 14 amino acids. The germline V gene encodes CDR1 SGHRS and CDR2 YFSETQ. CDR3 residues: CASSLLPGANVLTF. The CDR3 DNA reads TGCGCCAGCAGCCTGCTACCTGGGGCCAACGTCCTGACTTTC.

The J gene is TRBJ1-2, the V gene TRBV7-2; no clear D gene. The CDR3 totals 12 residues. Germline V gene data show CDR1 as SGHTA and CDR2 as FQGNSA. V dropped 5 bases and J dropped 3 bases, with 7 bases sitting between them. The CDR3 is CASSPTDYGYTF. As DNA, the CDR3 is TGTGCCAGCAGCCCAACCGACTATGGCTACACCTTC.

The chain couples TRBV4-2 to TRBJ2-2; unclear D gene. The CDR3 contains 15 residues. The germline V gene has CDR1 LGHNA and CDR2 YNFKEQ. The V end was cut by 0 bases, the J end by 3 bases, with 8 bases between. The CDR3 is CASSQENSDTGELFF. CDR3 nucleotide sequence: TGTGCCAGCAGCCAAGAGAACAGTGACACCGGGGAGCTGTTTTTT.

The genes are TRBV18 and TRBJ2-6; unclear D gene. This CDR3 has 16 residues. CDR1 is KGHSH and CDR2 is LQKENI in the germline V gene. Between the trimmed V and J ends, which lost 5 bases and 4 bases, there was a span of 15 bases. Written as DNA, the CDR3 is TGTGCCAGCTCAACCTCGGCCCGTCCGGGGGCCAACGTCCTGACTTTC. It encodes CASSTSARPGANVLTF.

The rearrangement uses TRBV7-8 and TRBJ1-2; maybe TRBD1 (6 bases). This CDR3 comprises 17 residues. The germline gives CDR1 SGHVS, CDR2 FQNEAQ. Between the trimmed V and J ends, which lost 1 base and 4 bases, there was a span of 19 bases. The CDR3 DNA sequence: TGTGCCAGCAGCTTAGGACTCGGGGGCGTTGGTGGCTATGGCTACACCTTC. This gives the protein CASSLGLGGVGGYGYTF. The complete variable domain, with remaining parts taken from reference TRBV7-8 and TRBJ1-2, reads GAGVSQSPRYKVAKRGQDVALRCDPISGHVSLFWYQQALGQGPEFLTYFQNEAQLDKSGLPSDRFFAERPEGSVSTLKIQRTQQEDSAVYLCASSLGLGGVGGYGYTFGSGTRLTVV.

The CDR3 sequence: CASSLVSGGANNYGYTF. The CDR3 DNA is TGTGCCAGCAGCTTAGTGTCAGGGGGCGCAAATAACTATGGCTACACCTTC. The chain joins TRBV7-2 to TRBJ1-2; 8 positions agree with TRBD1. J was trimmed by 1 base and V by 1 base; bases with no gene match: 8. This CDR3 contains 17 residues. From germline, CDR1 is SGHTA and CDR2 FQGNSA.

The chain links TRBV19 to TRBJ1-6; a possible D gene is TRBD1 (6 bases). The CDR3 covers 13 residues. In germline, CDR1 is LNHDA, CDR2 SQIVND (reference sequence). Trimming took off 10 bases at V and 9 bases at J, with 16 bases between the two ends. The CDR3 sequence is CATSTGLSSPLHF. The DNA of the CDR3 is TGTGCCACTTCCACAGGGTTAAGTTCACCCCTCCACTTT. Filled out from reference TRBV19 and TRBJ1-6, the complete variable domain reads DGGITQSPKYLFRKEGQNVTLSCEQNLNHDAMYWYRQDPGQGLRLIYYSQIVNDFQKGDIAEGYSVSREKKESFPLTVTSAQKNPTAFYLCATSTGLSSPLHFGNGTRLTVT.

V usage is TRBV29-1 and J usage is TRBJ2-7; D might be TRBD2 (5 bases). The germline CDR1 and CDR2 sequences are SQVTM and ANQGSEA. The CDR3 length is 11 residues. V shed 6 bases and J shed 6 bases, with 12 bases lying between them. The CDR3, as DNA: TGCAGCGTCTTACTAGTTGGCGAGCAGTACTTC. Translated: CSVLLVGEQYF.